This T cell receptor beta chain was sequenced in a study of blood T cell repertoires in COVID-19. Study overall: Whether acute or convalescent, the COVID-19 samples came from the United States, Italy and Spain. In each case, the material was cDNA or gDNA derived from T cells, B-cell-depleted T cells, or PBMCs.

Clones were read by immunoSEQ multiplex PCR, and TCRdb kept only the in-frame ones, dropping some. The table records approximately 99,000 clones, around 88% of them present only once. Enrollment of patients from Seattle took place during active infection, with longitudinal follow-up. Sequenced: peripheral blood. This sequence was found in a middle-aged man with COVID-19, enrolled during active disease.

CDR3 loop: CASSLEAITDTQYF. DNA of the CDR3: TGTGCCAGCAGTTTAGAGGCTATTACAGATACGCAGTATTTT. This rearrangement joins TRBV28 to TRBJ2-3; D is ambiguous. With 2 bases removed from V and 3 bases from J, the gap between germline ends came to 9 bases. CDR3 length equals 14 residues. Germline CDR1 MDHEN, CDR2 SYDVKM.